What follows are 31 T cell receptor beta chains derived from one specimen sequenced in a study of blood T cells in healthy people across ages. Alongside a J-beta primer mix, a sample-barcoded 5' primer served in a second PCR lasting 7 to 11 cycles. One entry per CDR3 protein results from TCRdb running MiXCR on the 5' RACE reads. The sample yields about 970,000 distinct CDR3 sequences, just over 50% seen once. The sequencing sample was made of blood. These receptor sequences come from a woman aged 60-70 years in good health.

This chain links TRBV5-1 with TRBJ2-3; weak D call: TRBD2 (5 bases). The length of the CDR3 is 16 residues. In germline, CDR1 is SGHRS, CDR2 YFSETQ. V was pared by 4 bases and J by 4 bases, with 19 bases between. CDR3 sequence: CASSPRVSSRADTQYF. The CDR3, as DNA: TGCGCCAGCAGCCCGCGGGTCTCGAGTCGGGCAGATACGCAGTATTTT. Looking up the rest from reference TRBV5-1 and TRBJ2-3 gives the full variable domain: KAGVTQTPRYLIKTRGQQVTLSCSPISGHRSVSWYQQTPGQGLQFLFEYFSETQRNKGNFPGRFSGRQFSNSRSEMNVSTLELGDSALYLCASSPRVSSRADTQYFGPGTRLTVL.

The chain employs TRBV12-3 or TRBV12-4 and TRBJ1-4, with D perhaps TRBD1 (5 bases). V was cut by 7 bases and J by 14 bases, with 26 bases left in between. The CDR3 is made up of 15 amino acids. The CDR3 sequence: CASTSRRAPNGGLFF. The CDR3 region has the DNA TGTGCCAGCACCTCTCGCAGGGCCCCGAATGGCGGGCTGTTTTTT.

This clonotype was counted only a few times. The rearrangement links TRBV25-1 to TRBJ1-2; D is uncertain. Germline V gene sequence: CDR1 MGHDK, CDR2 SYGVNS. V lost 5 bases, J lost 4 bases, and 11 bases lay in between. CDR3 length: 13 amino acids. The CDR3 DNA sequence: TGTGCCAGCAGTAAGGGCGGCGTCTATGGCTACACCTTC. Translation: CASSKGGVYGYTF.

At least ten counts were recorded for this clonotype. For the CDR3, the DNA is TGTGCCAGCAGTTTTGCGGGACAGTTTTTAGCCAAAAACATTCAGTACTTC. Translation gives CASSFAGQFLAKNIQYF. The chain links TRBV28 to TRBJ2-4; tentative D call: TRBD1 (7 bases). The length of the CDR3 is 17 residues. CDR1 is MDHEN, CDR2 SYDVKM, per germline. The V gene lost 3 bases and the J gene lost 0 bases, with 15 bases spanning the gap. Full variable domain (outside the CDR3, taken from reference TRBV28 and TRBJ2-4): DVKVTQSSRYLVKRTGEKVFLECVQDMDHENMFWYRQDPGLGLRLIYFSYDVKMKEKGDIPEGYSVSREKKERFSLILESASTNQTSMYLCASSFAGQFLAKNIQYFGAGTRLSVL.

The genes are TRBV2 and TRBJ2-7; 9 positions match TRBD2. With 7 bases clipped from V and 4 bases from J, the junction kept 5 bases outside the gene matches. Germline V CDR1 and CDR2: SNHLY, FYNNEI. The CDR3 runs 13 residues. The CDR3 spells CASKREDFYEQYF. DNA of the CDR3: TGTGCCAGCAAGCGGGAGGACTTTTACGAGCAGTACTTC. Filled out from reference TRBV2 and TRBJ2-7, the complete variable domain reads EPEVTQTPSHQVTQMGQEVILRCVPISNHLYFYWYRQILGQKVEFLVSFYNNEISEKSEIFDDQFSVERPDGSNFTLKIRSTKLEDSAMYFCASKREDFYEQYFGPGTRLTVT.

The count of this clonotype is one. The CDR3 nucleotides are TGCGCCAGCAGCCTGGACAGGGCATCCCCTTTGGATACGCAGTATTTT. It yields the protein CASSLDRASPLDTQYF. The genes are TRBV4-3 and TRBJ2-3; TRBD1 matches 8 bases. Germline V gene lookup returns CDR1 LGHNA and CDR2 YSLEER. With 4 bases clipped from V and 6 bases from J, the junction kept 12 bases outside the gene matches. This CDR3 comprises 16 residues.

The chain uses TRBV28 and TRBJ2-1, with TRBD2 matching 13 bases. The DNA end lines up better with TRBJ2-7; the J call may be wrong. The CDR3 has 16 amino acids. Germline-derived CDR1 and CDR2 are MDHEN and SYDVKM. Written as DNA, the CDR3 is TGTGCCAGCAGACCTGACTGGACTAGCGGGAGCTACGAGCAGTACTTC. Translation: CASRPDWTSGSYEQYF.

A few counts support this clonotype. The V gene is TRBV15, the J gene TRBJ1-5; possible D gene TRBD1, 5 bases. This CDR3 region has 12 residues. CDR1 is LNHNV, CDR2 YYDKDF, per germline (reference sequence). The V gene lost 8 bases and the J gene lost 4 bases, with 9 bases spanning the gap. The DNA for the CDR3 is TGTGCCACCGGGGGTAGGAATCAGCCCCAGCATTTT. It translates to CATGGRNQPQHF.

The rearrangement joins TRBV10-3 to TRBJ2-6; unclear D gene. There are 13 residues in the CDR3. Trimming cost V 5 bases and J 3 bases, with 5 bases left between them. CDR1 is ENHRY, CDR2 SYGVKD, per germline. The CDR3 sequence is CAISNLGANVLTF. The CDR3 nucleotides are TGTGCCATCAGTAATCTTGGGGCCAACGTCCTGACTTTC.

This sequence joins TRBV14 and TRBJ2-1; 8 bases match TRBD1. This CDR3 has 14 amino acids. In germline, CDR1 is SGHDN, CDR2 FVKESK. Germline trimming cut 5 bases from V and 8 bases from J; bases unmatched to any gene: 8. This CDR3 reads CASSGTGPPYEQFF. CDR3 sequence (DNA): TGTGCCAGCAGCGGGACAGGACCACCCTATGAGCAGTTCTTC. The whole variable domain, filled in from reference TRBV14 and TRBJ2-1, reads EAGVTQFPSHSVIEKGQTVTLRCDPISGHDNLYWYRRVMGKEIKFLLHFVKESKQDESGMPNNRFLAERTGGTYSTLKVQPAELEDSGVYFCASSGTGPPYEQFFGPGTRLTVL.

As to this clonotype: The CDR3 ends on some other residue instead of the conserved phenylalanine or tryptophan, so this is likely a read error. The CDR3 protein is CASSPRTGLSYGYTS. CDR3 in DNA: TGTGCCAGCAGTCCCCGGACAGGGTTGTCCTATGGCTACACCTCC. The genes are TRBV27 and TRBJ1-2; 8 nucleotides match TRBD1. The CDR3 length is 15 residues. Trimming took 5 bases from V and 4 from J; bases not matched to a gene: 9. Germline V gene data show CDR1 as MNHEY and CDR2 as SMNVEV (reference sequence).

This chain joins TRBV12-3 or TRBV12-4 and TRBJ2-1, with D perhaps TRBD1 (8 bases). The CDR3 covers 16 residues. Trimming took 0 bases from V and 10 from J, leaving 19 bases between them. Here the CDR3 reads CASSLATTGGGYEQFF. The CDR3 DNA reads as TGTGCCAGCAGTTTAGCTACCACAGGGGGGGGTTACGAGCAGTTCTTC.

A note on this clonotype: A read error may be the cause here, since a much bigger clone is one base away. V is TRBV6-2 or TRBV6-3 and J is TRBJ2-3; D is unresolved. The CDR3 length is 16 residues. Trimming took off 6 bases at V and 2 bases at J, with 18 bases between the two ends. Germline CDR1 is MNHEY and CDR2 is SVGEGT. The CDR3 loop is CASRYGPADSTDTQYF. The CDR3 DNA reads as TGTGCCAGCAGGTATGGGCCGGCTGACTCCACAGATACGCAGTATTTT.

The chain uses TRBV6-5 and TRBJ2-2; the D gene is possibly TRBD1 (6 bases). Between the trimmed V and J ends, which lost 5 bases and 4 bases, there was a span of 17 bases. Looked up from germline, CDR1 is MNHEY and CDR2 is SVGAGI. The CDR3 consists of 16 residues. DNA for the CDR3: TGTGCCAGCAGTCACGCTCTGCCAGGGGCCACCGGGGAGCTGTTTTTT. It codes for CASSHALPGATGELFF.

The chain uses TRBV4-3 and TRBJ1-1; D not certain. Germline CDR1 is LGHNA and CDR2 is YSLEER. This CDR3 is 14 amino acids long. V was cut by 0 bases and J by 7 bases, with 12 bases left in between. CDR3 amino acids: CASSQDPRDYEAFF. The CDR3 DNA reads as TGCGCCAGCAGCCAAGATCCACGAGATTATGAAGCTTTCTTT.

This chain connects TRBV27 to TRBJ2-3; D tentatively fits TRBD1 or TRBD2 (5 bases each). Trimming cost V 7 bases and J 4 bases, with 12 bases left between them. The CDR3 length is 13 residues. CDR1 MNHEY and CDR2 SMNVEV come from the germline V gene (reference sequence). In DNA form, the CDR3 reads TGTGCCAGCACGTCGCTGGGGGCAGATACGCAGTATTTT. Translation gives CASTSLGADTQYF.

Ten or more counts support this clonotype. The CDR3 DNA reads TGTGCCAGCAGTTACAAGCTTGGTCCCTACGAGCAGTACTTC. Translation: CASSYKLGPYEQYF. The chain couples TRBV6-5 to TRBJ2-7; D gene unclear. V dropped 2 bases and J dropped 2 bases, with 10 bases sitting between them. This CDR3 comprises 14 residues. Germline CDR1 is MNHEY and CDR2 is SVGAGI.

This clonotype occurred a few times. The J gene is TRBJ2-1, the V gene TRBV4-1; D assignment may be TRBD1 or TRBD2 (5 bases each). Germline V CDR1 and CDR2: MGHRA, YSYEKL. This CDR3 is built from 18 residues. Trimming left V 0 bases short and J 0 bases short, with 15 bases between. CDR3 residues: CASSQDKSVRGSYNEQFF. The CDR3 DNA reads TGCGCCAGCAGCCAAGATAAAAGCGTGAGGGGCTCCTACAATGAGCAGTTCTTC.

The chain recombines TRBV28 with TRBJ2-7; D perhaps matches TRBD1 (6 bases). CDR3 length: 14 amino acids. Looked up from germline, CDR1 is MDHEN and CDR2 is SYDVKM. This CDR3 reads CTNRVAGQLYEQYF. Written as DNA, the CDR3 is TGTACCAACCGAGTTGCCGGACAGCTCTACGAGCAGTACTTC.

This clonotype turned up a few times. The CDR3 DNA is TGTGCCAGCACGTCCGGGACAGGGTACACCGGGGAGCTGTTTTTT. It specifies CASTSGTGYTGELFF. This chain connects TRBV7-9 to TRBJ2-2; 9 positions agree with TRBD1. With 7 bases clipped from V and 3 bases from J, the junction kept 6 bases outside the gene matches. The length of the CDR3 is 15 residues. Germline V gene lookup returns CDR1 SEHNR and CDR2 FQNEAQ (reference sequence).

The rearrangement uses TRBV7-6 and TRBJ2-2, with TRBD2 as a possible D gene (5 bases). Germline CDR1 SGHVS, CDR2 FNYEAQ. The CDR3 has 18 amino acids. V was clipped by 5 bases and J by 0 bases, with 19 bases between them. The CDR3 here is CASSPRGAATPNTGELFF. The CDR3 DNA is TGTGCCAGCAGCCCCAGAGGAGCGGCGACCCCGAACACCGGGGAGCTGTTTTTT.

A few counts support this clonotype. The rearrangement links TRBV12-3 or TRBV12-4 to TRBJ2-4, with 10 bases aligning to TRBD2. The CDR3 extends over 18 amino acids. The ends lost 6 bases at V and 5 bases at J; junction bases unmatched: 16. CDR3 sequence: CASRPSRTSGVYENIQYF. The CDR3 DNA follows: TGTGCCAGCAGACCCAGTAGGACTAGCGGCGTATATGAAAACATTCAGTACTTC.

This clonotype was picked up a small number of times. J is TRBJ2-1 and V is TRBV20-1; no clear D gene. The CDR3 consists of 14 residues. The V end lost 5 bases, the J end lost 4 bases, and 15 bases lay between the germline ends. Germline V lookup: CDR1 DFQATT, CDR2 SNEGSKA (reference sequence). The CDR3 is CSAFQIIGYNEQFF. The CDR3 nucleotides read TGCAGTGCTTTCCAGATTATCGGATACAATGAGCAGTTCTTC.

V usage is TRBV12-3 or TRBV12-4 and J usage is TRBJ2-5; 13 bases fit TRBD2. Trimming at V came to 5 bases and at J to 5 bases, leaving 5 bases not matched to a gene. CDR3 length equals 15 residues. Here the CDR3 DNA reads TGTGCCAGCAGTACCGGACTAGCGGGAGTGGAGACCCAGTACTTC. Amino acids: CASSTGLAGVETQYF.

A few counts support this clonotype. The CDR3 spells CAISGTGGYEQYF. The CDR3 nucleotides read TGTGCCATCTCCGGGACAGGGGGTTACGAGCAGTACTTC. The gene calls are TRBV10-3 and TRBJ2-7; 11 bases agree with TRBD1. Germline CDR1 ENHRY, CDR2 SYGVKD. The V and J ends lost 8 bases and 4 bases, in that order; junction bases with no gene match: 4. The CDR3 contains 13 residues.

The chain links TRBV20-1 to TRBJ2-1; possibly TRBD1 or TRBD2 for D (5 bases each). Germline V lookup: CDR1 DFQATT, CDR2 SNEGSKA (reference sequence). The CDR3 consists of 13 residues. V lost 5 bases and J lost 5, with 13 bases in between. In nucleotides, the CDR3 is TGCAGTGCTTCCGGGACCCGGAACAATGAGCAGTTCTTC. Its translation is CSASGTRNNEQFF.

This clonotype was found once. The V call is TRBV20-1, the J call TRBJ2-5, with D tentatively TRBD1 or TRBD2 (5 bases each). The J call is doubtful: the DNA matches TRBJ2-7 better. From germline, CDR1 is DFQATT and CDR2 SNEGSKA (reference sequence). CDR3 length: 13 residues. Written as DNA, the CDR3 is TGCAGTGCTAGTTTTCCGGGGCTGAACGAGCAGTACTTC. Its protein is CSASFPGLNEQYF.

The rearrangement uses TRBV18 and TRBJ2-5, with TRBD2 as a possible D gene (6 bases). The DNA end favors TRBJ2-7, so the J call may be wrong. The germline CDR1 and CDR2 sequences are KGHSH and LQKENI. The CDR3 has 15 amino acids. CDR3 nucleotides: TGTGCCAGCTCACCATCGACGAGGGGAGGTGCCGAGCAGTACTTC. Translating it yields CASSPSTRGGAEQYF.

This clonotype has a handful of counts. This sequence joins TRBV9 and TRBJ2-3; possibly TRBD1 for D (6 bases). V dropped 0 bases and J dropped 6 bases, with 14 bases sitting between them. The CDR3 extends over 15 amino acids. Germline lookup yields CDR1 SGDLS and CDR2 YYNGEE. DNA of the CDR3: TGTGCCAGCAGCGTAGGGCCAGTGAGGGGGGATACGCAGTATTTT. Its protein product is CASSVGPVRGDTQYF.

This clonotype was detected only once. V usage is TRBV5-4 and J usage is TRBJ2-7, with TRBD1 matching 9 bases. With 4 bases clipped from V and 5 bases from J, the junction kept 7 bases outside the gene matches. Germline V CDR1 and CDR2: SGHNT, YYREEE (reference sequence). The CDR3 has 14 amino acids. CDR3 region: CASSRRTGVHEQYF. CDR3 coding DNA: TGTGCCAGCAGCCGTAGGACAGGGGTCCACGAGCAGTACTTC.

About this clonotype itself: This could be a read error, since a much larger clone is one nucleotide away. The chain recombines TRBV29-1 with TRBJ1-2; 7 bases are shared with TRBD1. The CDR3 is 12 residues long. After removal of 3 bases from V and 4 bases from J, the junction contained 2 bases not matched to a gene. In germline, CDR1 is SQVTM, CDR2 ANQGSEA. The CDR3 DNA sequence: TGCAGCGTTGAGGGACAGAGCTATGGCTACACCTTC. It specifies CSVEGQSYGYTF.